These T cell receptor beta chains were read from a single sample in a study of blood T cell repertoires in COVID-19. Only in-frame clones appear in the TCRdb table, and some are missing; sequencing was by immunoSEQ multiplex PCR. The sample consists of approximately 390,000 clones, approximately 88% of them appearing once. The specimen was PBMCs or T cells enriched from blood (not recorded which). The receptors here all came from a woman aged 40 to 49 with acute COVID-19. Each CDR3 is given with its conserved first and last residue. The D gene is left open where the match is weak. For some rows the clone size is stated as once, few or many, or as a class when expanded; others skip it.

size	D	J	V	DNA	CDR3
once	NA	TRBJ1-6	TRBV3-1/TRBV3-2	TGTGCCAGCAGCCCATTAACAGGGTATGGAGATAATTCACCCCTCCACTTT	CASSPLTGYGDNSPLHF
NA	NA	TRBJ1-5	TRBV5-5	TGTGCCAGCAGCTCGACGGGAGTGAGCAATCAGCCCCAGCATTTT	CASSSTGVSNQPQHF
NA	TRBD1	TRBJ1-6	TRBV2	TGTGCCAGCAGGGGACAGGTATATAATTCACCCCTCCACTTT	CASRGQVYNSPLHF
NA	TRBD1	TRBJ1-3	TRBV6-5	TGTGCCAGCAGTTGGACAGGGGGTTACGGAAACACCATATATTTT	CASSWTGGYGNTIYF
NA	NA	TRBJ2-7	TRBV5-1	TGCGCCAGCAGCTTGGAACCAGGGTCGCTCTACGAGCAGTACTTC	CASSLEPGSLYEQYF
NA	NA	TRBJ1-1	TRBV2	TGTGCCAGCAGGCAGGGTCCCACTGAAGCTTTCTTT	CASRQGPTEAFF
NA	NA	TRBJ2-1	TRBV10-3	TGTGCTTCGGGATCCTACAATGAGCAGTTCTTC	CASGSYNEQFF
few	NA	TRBJ2-7	TRBV3-1/TRBV3-2	TGTGCCAGCGCCCAGACAGTTTACGAGCAGTACTTC	CASAQTVYEQYF
NA	NA	TRBJ1-2	TRBV6-6	TGTGCCAGCAGTGGCTCTAACTATGGCTACACCTTC	CASSGSNYGYTF
NA	TRBD2	TRBJ2-3	TRBV7-2	TGTGCCAGCAGCTTATATTCTAGCGGGGGGGCTTGGGCGCAGTATTTT	CASSLYSSGGAWAQYF
NA	TRBD1	TRBJ1-2	TRBV18	TGTGCCAGCTCACCACCCGACAGGGTATATGGCTACACCTTC	CASSPPDRVYGYTF
NA	NA	TRBJ1-2	TRBV7-2	TGTGCCAGCAGCTTATTAGCAGGGTCTAACGGCTACACCTTC	CASSLLAGSNGYTF
NA	TRBD1	TRBJ1-2	TRBV2	TGTGCCAGTCCTCAGGGGGCGGGCTATGGCTACACCTTC	CASPQGAGYGYTF
NA	NA	TRBJ1-1	TRBV5-8	TGTGCCAGCAGCTATCGGAGAATGAACACTGAAGCTTTCTTT	CASSYRRMNTEAFF
NA	NA	TRBJ1-6	TRBV6-5	TGTGCCAGCACGGGGATAGGGAGCTGGTCACCCCTCCACTTT	CASTGIGSWSPLHF
NA	NA	TRBJ1-2	TRBV18	TGTGCCAGCTCCCCCTCCGGGACACAGACACGGGATGGCTACACCTTC	CASSPSGTQTRDGYTF
NA	TRBD1	TRBJ1-3	TRBV4-2	TGTGCCAGCAGCCTCCACCGGGACAGGGATACTGGAAACACCATATATTTT	CASSLHRDRDTGNTIYF
NA	TRBD2	TRBJ2-7	TRBV20-1	TGCAGTGCTAGTCTCGGGGGGGGTTTGTTCTACGAGCAGTACTTC	CSASLGGGLFYEQYF
NA	TRBD2	TRBJ2-3	TRBV7-9	TGTGCCAGCATCCTTTGGCGGGGGGACACAGATACGCAGTATTTT	CASILWRGDTDTQYF
NA	NA	TRBJ2-1	TRBV5-1	TGCGCCAGCAGTCCCGCAGATTCCAATGAGCAGTTCTTC	CASSPADSNEQFF
NA	NA	TRBJ2-2	TRBV2	TGTGCCAGCAGGGGCGGGGGCACCACCGGGGAGCTGTTTTTT	CASRGGGTTGELFF
NA	NA	TRBJ2-1	TRBV30	TGTGCCTGGAGTAGACTAGTAGGCTACAATGAGCAGTTCTTC	CAWSRLVGYNEQFF
NA	NA	TRBJ1-1	TRBV5-1	TGCGCCAGCAGCCTAGAGCCGAGGAACACTGAAGCTTTCTTT	CASSLEPRNTEAFF
NA	NA	TRBJ1-5	TRBV4-1	TGCGCCAGCAGCAACCTCCCGGGACACAATCAGCCCCAGCATTTT	CASSNLPGHNQPQHF
NA	TRBD1	TRBJ1-1	TRBV30	TGTGCCTGGACACAGGGGGACACTGAAGCTTTCTTT	CAWTQGDTEAFF
NA	NA	TRBJ2-7	TRBV21-1	TGTGCCAGCAGCACCGAGCAGGGGACCTCCTACGAGCAGTACTTC	CASSTEQGTSYEQYF